Listed below are T cell receptor beta chains from one sample, sequenced in a study of long-term antiretroviral therapy in people with HIV. Data came from immunoSEQ multiplex PCR; TCRdb stores just in-frame clones and leaves some out. The table shows almost 35,000 clones, with 94% occurring only once. The specimen comprised unsorted PBMCs, sampled more than 5 years after starting antiretroviral therapy. The receptor source for this set is a woman between 50 and 59 years old with HIV. Each CDR3 is given with its conserved first and last residue. A D gene is named only where the DNA matches it firmly. Size values are once, few and many counts, or a class for expanded clones, and some rows have none.

CDR3nt: TGTGCCAGCCGAGGGGGGGTAGTCACCGGGGAGCTGTTTTTT
CDR3aa: CASRGGVVTGELFF
abundance: -
v_gene: TRBV27
j_gene: TRBJ2-2
d_gene: -

CDR3nt: TGTGCCAGCAGCGAGGGGACAGGTCCCTATGGCTACACCTTC
CDR3aa: CASSEGTGPYGYTF
abundance: -
v_gene: TRBV7-8
j_gene: TRBJ1-2
d_gene: TRBD1

CDR3nt: TGTGCCAGCAGCTTGTGGACAGACTATGGCTACACCTTC
CDR3aa: CASSLWTDYGYTF
abundance: few
v_gene: TRBV5-5
j_gene: TRBJ1-2
d_gene: -

CDR3nt: TGTGCCAGCAGTTTTTTAAGCGGAAATGAGCAGTTCTTC
CDR3aa: CASSFLSGNEQFF
abundance: -
v_gene: TRBV27
j_gene: TRBJ2-1
d_gene: -

CDR3nt: TGTGCCAGCAGCTTTGGCGGGGGTGGGGAGACCCAGTACTTC
CDR3aa: CASSFGGGGETQYF
abundance: once
v_gene: TRBV11-2
j_gene: TRBJ2-5
d_gene: TRBD2

CDR3nt: TGTGCCTGGAGCAGTTCCTACGAGCAGTACTTC
CDR3aa: CAWSSSYEQYF
abundance: -
v_gene: TRBV30
j_gene: TRBJ2-7
d_gene: -

CDR3nt: TGTGCCATAAGGCCCAGGGGTTCTGGGGCCAACGTCCTGACTTTC
CDR3aa: CAIRPRGSGANVLTF
abundance: -
v_gene: TRBV6-5
j_gene: TRBJ2-6
d_gene: -

CDR3nt: TGTGCCAGCAGCAAGGACAGGGGGGATCAGCCCCAGCATTTT
CDR3aa: CASSKDRGDQPQHF
abundance: -
v_gene: TRBV7-6
j_gene: TRBJ1-5
d_gene: TRBD1

CDR3nt: TGTGCCAGCAGCCGCTTTGGATCACCCCTCCACTTT
CDR3aa: CASSRFGSPLHF
abundance: -
v_gene: TRBV6-5
j_gene: TRBJ1-6
d_gene: -

CDR3nt: TGTGCCAGCAGCTTGGGGGGACTGGCAGCTTTCTTT
CDR3aa: CASSLGGLAAFF
abundance: -
v_gene: TRBV5-6
j_gene: TRBJ1-1
d_gene: -

CDR3nt: TGTGCCAGCAGCTTGTTTGCGGGGGGAGCTGGAAACACCATATATTTT
CDR3aa: CASSLFAGGAGNTIYF
abundance: -
v_gene: TRBV5-6
j_gene: TRBJ1-3
d_gene: -

CDR3nt: TGTGCCAGCAGCTTAGTGATCGGGACCCACGCAGATACGCAGTATTTT
CDR3aa: CASSLVIGTHADTQYF
abundance: once
v_gene: TRBV7-9
j_gene: TRBJ2-3
d_gene: -

CDR3nt: TGTGCCAGTAGTCCCGGACGTACTGAAGCTTTCTTT
CDR3aa: CASSPGRTEAFF
abundance: once
v_gene: TRBV19
j_gene: TRBJ1-1
d_gene: -

CDR3nt: TGCGCCAGCAGCATAAGGATAGCGGGGTGGGGGCACAATGAGCAGTTCTTC
CDR3aa: CASSIRIAGWGHNEQFF
abundance: -
v_gene: TRBV5-1
j_gene: TRBJ2-1
d_gene: TRBD2

CDR3nt: TGTGCCAGTAGTTCCCTTTTGCCTAGCGGGCCACCCACAGATACGCAGTATTTT
CDR3aa: CASSSLLPSGPPTDTQYF
abundance: -
v_gene: TRBV19
j_gene: TRBJ2-3
d_gene: TRBD2

CDR3nt: TGCGCCAGCAGCTTGGCCTTCCCGGGGAACACTGAAGCTTTCTTT
CDR3aa: CASSLAFPGNTEAFF
abundance: -
v_gene: TRBV5-1
j_gene: TRBJ1-1
d_gene: -

CDR3nt: TGTGCCAGCAGCACTTACAGGGTGGGCGGGGAGCTGTTTTTT
CDR3aa: CASSTYRVGGELFF
abundance: -
v_gene: TRBV7-2
j_gene: TRBJ2-2
d_gene: -

CDR3nt: TGTGCCAGCAGCTTAGCCCCCGGGGGCAGTGGAAACACCATATATTTT
CDR3aa: CASSLAPGGSGNTIYF
abundance: -
v_gene: TRBV7-9
j_gene: TRBJ1-3
d_gene: -

CDR3nt: TGTGCCAGCAGCCAAGTCCTTGCCCAAGAGACCCAGTACTTC
CDR3aa: CASSQVLAQETQYF
abundance: once
v_gene: TRBV14
j_gene: TRBJ2-5
d_gene: -

CDR3nt: TGCAGCGTAGGACAGGAGGGCACTGAAGCTTTCTTT
CDR3aa: CSVGQEGTEAFF
abundance: -
v_gene: TRBV29-1
j_gene: TRBJ1-1
d_gene: TRBD1

CDR3nt: TGTGCCAGTAGTCAAGGGACAGGGGATGGAACCGGGGAGCTGTTTTTT
CDR3aa: CASSQGTGDGTGELFF
abundance: -
v_gene: TRBV19
j_gene: TRBJ2-2
d_gene: TRBD1

CDR3nt: TGCGCCAGCAGCTTGGGAAGAGACAGGTACAATGAGCAGTTCTTC
CDR3aa: CASSLGRDRYNEQFF
abundance: -
v_gene: TRBV4-3
j_gene: TRBJ2-1
d_gene: -

CDR3nt: TGTGCCAGCAGCGTAGCTTTGGGACAGGGGAATCGGAACATTCAGTACTTC
CDR3aa: CASSVALGQGNRNIQYF
abundance: -
v_gene: TRBV9
j_gene: TRBJ2-4
d_gene: TRBD1

CDR3nt: TGCGCCAGCAGCCAAGCCGATATGGGCTTCGTGGGTAATTCACCCCTCCACTTT
CDR3aa: CASSQADMGFVGNSPLHF
abundance: once
v_gene: TRBV4-1
j_gene: TRBJ1-6
d_gene: -

CDR3nt: TGTGCCAGCAGCCCCCGGCGGGGGGCCGTCACAGATACGCAGTATTTT
CDR3aa: CASSPRRGAVTDTQYF
abundance: once
v_gene: TRBV5-6
j_gene: TRBJ2-3
d_gene: TRBD2

CDR3nt: TGCGCCAGCAGTGAAAAGGTGGGGTCGAACACTGAAGCTTTCTTT
CDR3aa: CASSEKVGSNTEAFF
abundance: -
v_gene: TRBV10-1
j_gene: TRBJ1-1
d_gene: -

CDR3nt: TGCGCCAGCAGTGACAGGGTGATTGGCTATGGCTACACCTTC
CDR3aa: CASSDRVIGYGYTF
abundance: -
v_gene: TRBV5-1
j_gene: TRBJ1-2
d_gene: TRBD1

CDR3nt: TGTGCCAGCAGCTTGAGACAGCAGAACACTGAAGCTTTCTTT
CDR3aa: CASSLRQQNTEAFF
abundance: -
v_gene: TRBV11-2
j_gene: TRBJ1-1
d_gene: -

CDR3nt: TGCAGCGGTTTCTGGGCAGGGGGCGAGTCCGGAAGCTCTGGAAACACCATATATTTT
CDR3aa: CSGFWAGGESGSSGNTIYF
abundance: -
v_gene: TRBV29-1
j_gene: TRBJ1-3
d_gene: TRBD1

CDR3nt: TGCGCCAGCAGCCAAGAATTGGGGGGTAACTATGGCTACACCTTC
CDR3aa: CASSQELGGNYGYTF
abundance: -
v_gene: TRBV4-3
j_gene: TRBJ1-2
d_gene: -

CDR3nt: TGTGCCAGCAGCCAAGGCGACAGGGAGACTCTCTTC
CDR3aa: CASSQGDRETLF
abundance: -
v_gene: TRBV4-2
j_gene: TRBJ2-4
d_gene: TRBD1

CDR3nt: TGTGCCAGCCGCTCCGGGACAGGGTTCTACAATGAGCAGTTCTTC
CDR3aa: CASRSGTGFYNEQFF
abundance: -
v_gene: TRBV27
j_gene: TRBJ2-1
d_gene: TRBD1

CDR3nt: TGTGCCACCAGCAGAGATCCCGTCGGAAACACCATATATTTT
CDR3aa: CATSRDPVGNTIYF
abundance: -
v_gene: TRBV15
j_gene: TRBJ1-3
d_gene: -

CDR3nt: TGCGCCAGCAGCCCGGGACAGAGCTCCTACAATGAGCAGTTCTTC
CDR3aa: CASSPGQSSYNEQFF
abundance: -
v_gene: TRBV10-2
j_gene: TRBJ2-1
d_gene: TRBD1

CDR3nt: TGTGCCAGCAGCTTGGATTTGGGACAGGGAACTGAGCAGTTCTTC
CDR3aa: CASSLDLGQGTEQFF
abundance: -
v_gene: TRBV5-8
j_gene: TRBJ2-1
d_gene: TRBD1

CDR3nt: TGTGCCAGCAGCTTAGGGGTCCAGGTCCCCACCATCGACTTC
CDR3aa: CASSLGVQVPTIDF
abundance: -
v_gene: TRBV7-6
j_gene: TRBJ2-7
d_gene: -

CDR3nt: TGCAGCGTTGATGATCAGCTAGCGGGGGGCACAGATACGCAGTATTTT
CDR3aa: CSVDDQLAGGTDTQYF
abundance: -
v_gene: TRBV29-1
j_gene: TRBJ2-3
d_gene: TRBD2

CDR3nt: TGTGCCAGCAGCTTTACAGGGGGAGCTGAAGGCACTGAAGCTTTCTTT
CDR3aa: CASSFTGGAEGTEAFF
abundance: -
v_gene: TRBV7-3
j_gene: TRBJ1-1
d_gene: TRBD1

CDR3nt: TGCGCCAGCAGCTTGGATGGCCTTAACTATGGCTACACCTTC
CDR3aa: CASSLDGLNYGYTF
abundance: -
v_gene: TRBV5-1
j_gene: TRBJ1-2
d_gene: -

CDR3nt: TGTGCCAGCAGCAAACAGGGGGCGCGGGGAGGGACTGAAGCTTTCTTT
CDR3aa: CASSKQGARGGTEAFF
abundance: -
v_gene: TRBV7-9
j_gene: TRBJ1-1
d_gene: TRBD1